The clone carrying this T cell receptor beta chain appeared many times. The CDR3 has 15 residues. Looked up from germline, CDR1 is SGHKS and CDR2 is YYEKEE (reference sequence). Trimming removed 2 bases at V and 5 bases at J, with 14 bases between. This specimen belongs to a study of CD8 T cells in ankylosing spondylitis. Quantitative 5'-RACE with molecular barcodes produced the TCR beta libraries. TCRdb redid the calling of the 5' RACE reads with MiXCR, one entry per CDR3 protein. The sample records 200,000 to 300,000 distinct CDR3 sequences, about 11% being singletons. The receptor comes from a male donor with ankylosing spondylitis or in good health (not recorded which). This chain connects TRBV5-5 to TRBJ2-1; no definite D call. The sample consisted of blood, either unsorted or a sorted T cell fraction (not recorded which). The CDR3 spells CASSFKPGVDNEQFF. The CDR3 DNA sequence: TGTGCCAGCAGCTTCAAGCCAGGTGTAGACAATGAGCAGTTCTTC.